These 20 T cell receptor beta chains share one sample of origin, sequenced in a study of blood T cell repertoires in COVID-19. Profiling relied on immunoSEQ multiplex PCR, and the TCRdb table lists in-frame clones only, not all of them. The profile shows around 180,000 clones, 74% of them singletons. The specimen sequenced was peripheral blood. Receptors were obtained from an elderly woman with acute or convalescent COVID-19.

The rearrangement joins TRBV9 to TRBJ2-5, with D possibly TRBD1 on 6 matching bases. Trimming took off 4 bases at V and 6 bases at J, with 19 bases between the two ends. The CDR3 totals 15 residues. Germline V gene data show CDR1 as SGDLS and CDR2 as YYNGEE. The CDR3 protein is CASSPGDPNGKTQYF. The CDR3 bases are TGTGCCAGCAGCCCAGGGGACCCCAACGGAAAGACCCAGTACTTC.

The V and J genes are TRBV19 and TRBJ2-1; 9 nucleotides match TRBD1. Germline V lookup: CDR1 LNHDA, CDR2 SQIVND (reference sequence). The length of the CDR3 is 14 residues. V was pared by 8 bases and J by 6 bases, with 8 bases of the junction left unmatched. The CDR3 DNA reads TGTGCCAGTGCCCCCGACAGGGGGTTCAATGAGCAGTTCTTC. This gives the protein CASAPDRGFNEQFF.

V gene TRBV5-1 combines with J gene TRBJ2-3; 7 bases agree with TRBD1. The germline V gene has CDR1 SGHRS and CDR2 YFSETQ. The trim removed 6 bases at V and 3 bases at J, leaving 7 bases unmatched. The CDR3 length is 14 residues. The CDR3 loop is CASKQTGNTDTQYF. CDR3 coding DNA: TGCGCCAGCAAGCAGACAGGGAATACAGATACGCAGTATTTT.

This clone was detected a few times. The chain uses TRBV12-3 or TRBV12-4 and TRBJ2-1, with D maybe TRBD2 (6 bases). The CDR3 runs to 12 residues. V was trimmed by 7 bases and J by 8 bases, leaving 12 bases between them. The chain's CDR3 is CASNRESDEQFF. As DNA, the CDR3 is TGTGCCAGCAACCGGGAGTCGGATGAGCAGTTCTTC.

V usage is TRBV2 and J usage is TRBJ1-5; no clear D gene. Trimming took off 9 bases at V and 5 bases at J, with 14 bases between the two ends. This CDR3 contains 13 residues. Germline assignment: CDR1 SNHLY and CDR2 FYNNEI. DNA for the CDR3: TGTGCCAGTTCAGACGGGAGAGATCAGCCCCAGCATTTT. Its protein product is CASSDGRDQPQHF.

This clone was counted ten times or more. The CDR3 region is CASSHTVATNEKLFF. The DNA of the CDR3 is TGTGCCAGCAGCCATACAGTTGCAACTAATGAAAAACTGTTTTTT. V usage is TRBV3-1 (or the pseudogene TRBV3-2) and J usage is TRBJ1-4; D unresolved. The CDR3 loop spans 15 amino acids. From germline, CDR1 is LGHDT and CDR2 YNNKEL (reference sequence). Trimming left V 3 bases short and J 0 bases short, with 8 bases between.

The CDR3 here is CASQLDYSYEQYF. In DNA form, the CDR3 reads TGTGCCAGTCAGTTAGACTACTCCTACGAGCAGTACTTC. The chain uses TRBV2 and TRBJ2-7, with D maybe TRBD2 (5 bases). Trimming left V 9 bases short and J 0 bases short, with 12 bases between. Germline V lookup: CDR1 SNHLY, CDR2 FYNNEI. The CDR3 is made up of 13 amino acids.

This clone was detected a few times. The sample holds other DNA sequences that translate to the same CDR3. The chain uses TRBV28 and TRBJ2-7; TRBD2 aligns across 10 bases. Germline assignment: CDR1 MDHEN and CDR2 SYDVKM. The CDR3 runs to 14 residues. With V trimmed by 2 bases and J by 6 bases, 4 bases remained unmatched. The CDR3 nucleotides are TGTGCCAGCAGTTTAGCTAGCGGGAGAGGCGAGCAGTACTTC. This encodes CASSLASGRGEQYF.

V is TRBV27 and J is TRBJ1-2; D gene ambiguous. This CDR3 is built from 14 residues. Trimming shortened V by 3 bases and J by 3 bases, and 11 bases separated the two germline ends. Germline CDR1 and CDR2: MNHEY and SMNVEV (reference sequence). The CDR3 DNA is TGTGCCAGCAGTTTTGGACTCTGGGACTATGGCTACACCTTC. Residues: CASSFGLWDYGYTF.

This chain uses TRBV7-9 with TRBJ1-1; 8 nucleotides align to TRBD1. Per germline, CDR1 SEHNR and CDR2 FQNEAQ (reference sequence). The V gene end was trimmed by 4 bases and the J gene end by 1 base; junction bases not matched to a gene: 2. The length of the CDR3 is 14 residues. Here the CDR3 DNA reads TGTGCCAGCAGCTCCACAGGGGGGAACACTGAAGCTTTCTTT. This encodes CASSSTGGNTEAFF.

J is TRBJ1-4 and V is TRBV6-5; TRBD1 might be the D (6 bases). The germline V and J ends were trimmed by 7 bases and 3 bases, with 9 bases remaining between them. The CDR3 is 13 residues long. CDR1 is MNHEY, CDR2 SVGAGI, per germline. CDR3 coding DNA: TGTGCCAGCAAGGGGGTGGCTAATGAAAAACTGTTTTTT. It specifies CASKGVANEKLFF.

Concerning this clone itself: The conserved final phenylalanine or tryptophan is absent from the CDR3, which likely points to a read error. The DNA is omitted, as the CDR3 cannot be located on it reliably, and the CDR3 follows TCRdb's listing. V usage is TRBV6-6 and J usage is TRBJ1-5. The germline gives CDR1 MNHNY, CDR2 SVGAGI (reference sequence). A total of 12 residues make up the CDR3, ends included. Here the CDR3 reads CASSSSRESPDL.

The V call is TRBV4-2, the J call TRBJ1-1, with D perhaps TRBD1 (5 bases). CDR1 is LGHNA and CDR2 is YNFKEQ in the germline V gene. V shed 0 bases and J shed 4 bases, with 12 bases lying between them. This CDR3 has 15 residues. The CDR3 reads CASSQDFPGATEAFF. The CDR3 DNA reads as TGTGCCAGCAGCCAAGACTTCCCTGGGGCCACTGAAGCTTTCTTT.

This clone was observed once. CDR3 in DNA: TGTGCCAGCAGTTACGTCTCCGGGGGGGAGAATTCACCCCTCCACTTT. Its protein is CASSYVSGGENSPLHF. V and J are TRBV6-5 and TRBJ1-6; D perhaps matches TRBD1 (5 bases). The germline V gene has CDR1 MNHEY and CDR2 SVGAGI. The CDR3 length is 16 residues. V was trimmed by 2 bases and J by 7 bases, leaving 15 bases between them.

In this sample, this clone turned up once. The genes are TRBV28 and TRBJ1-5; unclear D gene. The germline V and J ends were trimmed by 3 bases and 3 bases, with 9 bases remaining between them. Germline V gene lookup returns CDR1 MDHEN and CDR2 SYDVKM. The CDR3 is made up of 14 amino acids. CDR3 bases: TGTGCCAGCAGTTTTCTACAGAACAATCAGCCCCAGCATTTT. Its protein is CASSFLQNNQPQHF.

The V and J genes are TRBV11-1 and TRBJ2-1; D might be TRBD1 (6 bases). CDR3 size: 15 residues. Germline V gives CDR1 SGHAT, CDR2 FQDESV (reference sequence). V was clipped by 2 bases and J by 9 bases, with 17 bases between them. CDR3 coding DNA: TGTGCCAGCAGCTTATATGGTGGCCAGGGGAGTGAGCAGTTCTTC. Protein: CASSLYGGQGSEQFF.

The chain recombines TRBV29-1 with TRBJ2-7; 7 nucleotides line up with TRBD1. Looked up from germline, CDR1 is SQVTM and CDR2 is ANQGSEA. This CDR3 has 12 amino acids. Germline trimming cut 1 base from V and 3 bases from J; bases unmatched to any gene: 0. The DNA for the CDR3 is TGCAGCGTTGAAGGGGACAGCTACGAGCAGTACTTC. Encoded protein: CSVEGDSYEQYF.

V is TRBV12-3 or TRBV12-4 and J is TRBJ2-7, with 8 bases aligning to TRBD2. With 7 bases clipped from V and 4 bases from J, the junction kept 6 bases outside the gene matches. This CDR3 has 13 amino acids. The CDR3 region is CASNPGGRYEQYF. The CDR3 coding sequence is TGTGCCAGCAACCCGGGAGGGCGTTACGAGCAGTACTTC.

CDR3 in amino acids: CASSRTGGRGNTEAFF. The CDR3 bases are TGCGCCAGCAGCAGGACAGGGGGACGGGGAAACACTGAAGCTTTCTTT. The chain is built from TRBV5-1 and TRBJ1-1; 10 bases map to TRBD1. CDR1 SGHRS and CDR2 YFSETQ come from the germline V gene. Trimming removed 4 bases from V and 2 bases from J; junction bases left unmatched: 8. The CDR3 runs to 16 residues.

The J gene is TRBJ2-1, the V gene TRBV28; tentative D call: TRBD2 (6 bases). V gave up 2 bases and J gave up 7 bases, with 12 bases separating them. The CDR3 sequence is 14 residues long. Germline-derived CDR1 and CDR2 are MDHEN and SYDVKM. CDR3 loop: CASSLLGGVNEQFF. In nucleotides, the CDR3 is TGTGCCAGCAGTTTACTAGGAGGGGTGAATGAGCAGTTCTTC.